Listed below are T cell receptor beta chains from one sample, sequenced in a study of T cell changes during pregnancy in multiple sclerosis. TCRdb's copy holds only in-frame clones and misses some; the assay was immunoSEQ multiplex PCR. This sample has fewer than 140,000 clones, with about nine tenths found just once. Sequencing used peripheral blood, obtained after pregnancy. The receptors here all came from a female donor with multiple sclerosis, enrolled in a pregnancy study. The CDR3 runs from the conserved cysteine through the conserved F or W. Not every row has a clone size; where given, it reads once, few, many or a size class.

CASSLNRGQTQYF	TRBV7-3	.
CASSLMGQGLYGYTF	TRBV28	.
CASSSGQGRGNTIYF	TRBV11-2	once
CASSLAQGPYEQYF	TRBV5-1	.
CASNSRSGGLTYNEQFF	TRBV19	.
CASSINGLNQPQHF	TRBV19	.
CASSLDPRNEAFF	TRBV11-3	.
CSVGPMDRNTEAFF	TRBV29-1	.
CASSNFQGLVEAFF	TRBV27	.
CASRRSGTSSNEQFF	TRBV6-5	once
CASTQGQGRGGYTF	TRBV6-6	once
CAISAPGTRGLF	TRBV10-3	.
CASRLTGANTEAFF	TRBV19	.
CATHPMRGGRGAFF	TRBV28	.
CASSLTQGSVRGHFGTSLYNEQFF	TRBV27	.
CASSQDGTGQSPLHF	TRBV4-2	few
CASSLELRPLSGNNEQFF	TRBV5-4	.